A single sample is the source of the 31 T cell receptor beta chains below, sequenced in a study of T cell responses to AZD1222 COVID-19 vaccine. Clones were sequenced by immunoSEQ multiplex PCR, and TCRdb holds only the in-frame ones, with some missing. Of roughly 150,000 clones listed, around 88% are singletons. The source was peripheral blood, collected on day 0 of AZD1222 vaccination. Receptors were obtained from an adult in good health.

The chain employs TRBV7-9 and TRBJ2-7, with a tentative D call TRBD2 (6 bases). The CDR3 is made up of 14 amino acids. CDR1 SEHNR and CDR2 FQNEAQ come from the germline V gene (reference sequence). The V end lost 8 bases, the J end lost 3 bases, and 17 bases lay between the germline ends. The DNA for the CDR3 is TGTGCCAGCGGACGGGCGGGGTTGTACTACGAGCAGTACTTC. Amino acids: CASGRAGLYYEQYF. Full variable domain (rest looked up from reference TRBV7-9 and TRBJ2-7): DTGVSQNPRHKITKRGQNVTFRCDPISEHNRLYWYRQTLGQGPEFLTYFQNEAQLEKSRLLSDRFSAERPKGSFSTLEIQRTEQGDSAMYLCASGRAGLYYEQYFGPGTRLTVT.

The chain is built from TRBV19 and TRBJ1-5; 9 bases map to TRBD1. Germline V gene lookup returns CDR1 LNHDA and CDR2 SQIVND (reference sequence). V dropped 3 bases and J dropped 0; count of bases not matched to a gene: 6. The CDR3 is made up of 17 amino acids. The CDR3 region is CASSMPTGGGSNQPQHF. CDR3 bases: TGTGCCAGTAGTATGCCGACAGGGGGGGGTAGCAATCAGCCCCAGCATTTT.

The CDR3 DNA follows: TGCGCCAGCAGCCAAGAAGGCGGTCTCAGTAATGAAAAACTGTTTTTT. It encodes CASSQEGGLSNEKLFF. The V call is TRBV4-3, the J call TRBJ1-4; no definite D call. V was clipped by 0 bases and J by 4 bases, with 12 bases between them. This CDR3 has 16 residues. Germline CDR1 and CDR2: LGHNA and YSLEER.

This chain uses TRBV15 with TRBJ1-2; D may be TRBD1 (5 bases). CDR1 is LNHNV, CDR2 YYDKDF, per germline (reference sequence). The CDR3 length is 14 residues. V lost 5 bases and J lost 4, with 14 bases in between. The CDR3 coding sequence is TGTGCCACCAGCCCTCCCAGGGAAGGCTATGGCTACACCTTC. This sequence encodes CATSPPREGYGYTF.

This clone was counted once. The rearrangement joins TRBV19 to TRBJ1-5; weak D call: TRBD1 (5 bases). This CDR3 comprises 15 residues. Germline assignment: CDR1 LNHDA and CDR2 SQIVND (reference sequence). The V and J ends lost 6 bases and 2 bases respectively, with 14 bases between them. CDR3 sequence reads: CASSTGARGNQPQHF. CDR3 in DNA: TGTGCCAGTAGCACCGGGGCCCGGGGCAATCAGCCCCAGCATTTT. Full variable domain (remainder filled in from reference TRBV19 and TRBJ1-5): DGGITQSPKYLFRKEGQNVTLSCEQNLNHDAMYWYRQDPGQGLRLIYYSQIVNDFQKGDIAEGYSVSREKKESFPLTVTSAQKNPTAFYLCASSTGARGNQPQHFGDGTRLSIL.

This clone was counted a single time. This sequence joins TRBV5-4 and TRBJ2-7; 9 bases match TRBD2. In germline, CDR1 is SGHNT, CDR2 YYREEE (reference sequence). V lost 2 bases to trimming and J lost 4 bases; unmatched junction nucleotides: 4. The CDR3 length is 14 residues. For the CDR3, the DNA is TGTGCCAGCAGCTTCGGGACTAGCCTTTACGAGCAGTACTTC. Protein: CASSFGTSLYEQYF. Filled out from reference TRBV5-4 and TRBJ2-7, the complete variable domain reads ETGVTQSPTHLIKTRGQQVTLRCSSQSGHNTVSWYQQALGQGPQFIFQYYREEENGRGNFPPRFSGLQFPNYSSELNVNALELDDSALYLCASSFGTSLYEQYFGPGTRLTVT.

This clone showed up just once. CDR3 amino acids: CASSPGGGPNSPLHF. The CDR3 nucleotides are TGTGCCAGCAGCCCCGGTGGGGGCCCTAATTCACCCCTCCACTTT. The chain has TRBV4-2 and TRBJ1-6, with D tentatively TRBD1 (6 bases). The germline V gene encodes CDR1 LGHNA and CDR2 YNFKEQ. V lost 4 bases and J 6 bases, leaving 13 bases between the germline ends. The CDR3 consists of 15 residues.

The chain links TRBV18 to TRBJ1-5; 7 nucleotides line up with TRBD1. V was clipped by 5 bases and J by 2 bases; unmatched bases: 3. CDR1 and CDR2 from the germline V gene are KGHSH and LQKENI. The CDR3 spans 14 residues. CDR3 sequence (DNA): TGTGCCAGCTCAGCAGGACAGGGCAATCAGCCCCAGCATTTT. Protein: CASSAGQGNQPQHF.

The chain recombines TRBV9 with TRBJ2-7; perhaps D is TRBD1 or TRBD2 (5 bases each). V lost 4 bases to trimming and J lost 5 bases, with 28 bases between them. The germline V gene has CDR1 SGDLS and CDR2 YYNGEE. The CDR3 extends over 18 amino acids. DNA of the CDR3: TGTGCCAGCAGCCCTGCCGGGACGGCTACCTCCGGACCTAACGAGCAGTACTTC. This encodes CASSPAGTATSGPNEQYF.

This sequence joins TRBV28 and TRBJ2-7, with D perhaps matching TRBD2 (6 bases). The germline V gene has CDR1 MDHEN and CDR2 SYDVKM. The CDR3 totals 13 residues. The V gene lost 8 bases and the J gene lost 3 bases, with 14 bases spanning the gap. The CDR3 is CASLGLENYEQYF. The CDR3 DNA is TGTGCCAGCTTGGGACTTGAAAACTACGAGCAGTACTTC.

The chain has TRBV30 and TRBJ2-2; 8 bases are shared with TRBD2. This CDR3 contains 14 residues. V shed 6 bases, J shed 6 bases, and the junction held 9 bases outside the gene matches. CDR1 and CDR2 (germline): GTSNPN, SVGIG (reference sequence). The CDR3 loop reads CACGREGEAGELFF. The CDR3 DNA reads as TGTGCCTGCGGGAGGGAAGGGGAAGCCGGGGAGCTGTTTTTT.

Only a few counts were recorded for this clone. The rearrangement joins TRBV6-5 to TRBJ2-3; no firm D call. The germline gives CDR1 MNHEY, CDR2 SVGAGI. The CDR3 runs 16 residues. V gave up 0 bases and J gave up 3 bases, with 13 bases separating them. CDR3 sequence reads: CASSYSNWYGTDTQYF. The DNA of the CDR3 is TGTGCCAGCAGTTACTCGAACTGGTATGGGACAGATACGCAGTATTTT.

This chain joins TRBV30 and TRBJ1-3; no definite D call. With 5 bases removed from V and 8 bases from J, the gap between germline ends came to 16 bases. Germline loops: CDR1 GTSNPN, CDR2 SVGIG (reference sequence). This CDR3 has 13 residues. Here the CDR3 DNA reads TGTGCCTGGGGAGGCAGGAGATGGGACACCATATATTTT. This translates into CAWGGRRWDTIYF. Full variable domain (missing parts from reference TRBV30 and TRBJ1-3): SQTIHQWPATLVQPVGSPLSLECTVEGTSNPNLYWYRQAAGRGLQLLFYSVGIGQISSEVPQNLSASRPQDRQFILSSKKLLLSDSGFYLCAWGGRRWDTIYFGEGSWLTVV.

The sample holds a few counts of this clone. This rearrangement joins TRBV3-1 (or the pseudogene TRBV3-2) to TRBJ1-1, with D unclear. Trimming removed 2 bases at V and 4 bases at J, with 8 bases between. Germline V gene lookup returns CDR1 LGHDT and CDR2 YNNKEL (reference sequence). CDR3 length: 13 residues. DNA of the CDR3: TGTGCCAGCAGCCAACTTTTAGGCACTGAAGCTTTCTTT. Amino acid sequence: CASSQLLGTEAFF.

CDR3 loop: CASSLDNGSDTQYF. The CDR3 DNA reads TGTGCCAGCAGTTTAGATAATGGTTCAGATACGCAGTATTTT. This chain joins TRBV28 and TRBJ2-3; D ambiguous. V shed 2 bases and J shed 4 bases, with 10 bases lying between them. The CDR3 runs to 14 residues. CDR1 and CDR2 from the germline V gene are MDHEN and SYDVKM. Full variable domain (outside the CDR3, taken from reference TRBV28 and TRBJ2-3): DVKVTQSSRYLVKRTGEKVFLECVQDMDHENMFWYRQDPGLGLRLIYFSYDVKMKEKGDIPEGYSVSREKKERFSLILESASTNQTSMYLCASSLDNGSDTQYFGPGTRLTVL.

This clone was counted once. J is TRBJ2-7 and V is TRBV15; a possible D gene is TRBD1 (5 bases). From germline, CDR1 is LNHNV and CDR2 YYDKDF (reference sequence). Deletions cut 3 bases from V and 3 bases from J, with 15 bases between. CDR3 length equals 15 residues. This chain's CDR3 is CATSRNQGAHYEQYF. The CDR3 DNA reads as TGTGCCACCAGCAGGAATCAAGGGGCCCACTACGAGCAGTACTTC.

The rearrangement joins TRBV6-2 or TRBV6-3 to TRBJ2-1, with TRBD1 matching 7 bases. V lost 4 bases and J lost 9; bases outside the gene matches: 6. This CDR3 has 13 residues. CDR1 and CDR2 from the germline V gene are MNHEY and SVGEGT. CDR3 in DNA: TGTGCCAGCAGTTTCGCCGGACAGGTTGAGCAGTTCTTC. Encoded protein: CASSFAGQVEQFF.

CDR3 amino acids: CASKAEKLFF. In DNA form, the CDR3 reads TGTGCCAGCAAAGCTGAAAAACTGTTTTTT. The chain employs TRBV2 and TRBJ1-4, with D uncertain. Germline-derived CDR1 and CDR2 are SNHLY and FYNNEI. Trimming stripped 7 bases from V and 7 bases from J, with 4 bases between. The CDR3 is made up of 10 amino acids.

This rearrangement joins TRBV5-4 to TRBJ2-1, with a weak D call TRBD2 (5 bases). V lost 0 bases and J 5 bases, leaving 12 bases between the germline ends. This CDR3 spans 15 amino acids. Germline CDR1 is SGHNT and CDR2 is YYREEE (reference sequence). CDR3: CASSLAVRTDNEQFF. In DNA, the CDR3 is TGTGCCAGCAGCTTGGCGGTCAGGACTGACAATGAGCAGTTCTTC.

The J gene is TRBJ2-7, the V gene TRBV7-2; no definite D call. The CDR3 sequence is 15 residues long. Germline assignment: CDR1 SGHTA and CDR2 FQGNSA. V was pared by 2 bases and J by 6 bases, with 17 bases between. This CDR3 is CASSLSPGPQPEQYF. The CDR3 nucleotides read TGTGCCAGCAGCTTATCACCGGGCCCACAACCCGAGCAGTACTTC.

This clone was counted a single time. The rearrangement uses TRBV5-6 and TRBJ1-5; TRBD1 agrees at 10 bases. CDR1 SGHDT and CDR2 YYEEEE come from the germline V gene. The junction had 1 base not matched to a gene; V was cut back by 3 bases and J by 4 bases. This CDR3 region has 14 residues. CDR3 sequence (DNA): TGTGCCAGCAGCTCGGGACAGGGGAATCAGCCCCAGCATTTT. Protein: CASSSGQGNQPQHF.

Here the CDR3 reads CASSSRTANTGELFF. CDR3 DNA: TGCGCCAGCAGCTCGCGGACAGCTAACACCGGGGAGCTGTTTTTT. V is TRBV5-1 and J is TRBJ2-2; TRBD1 might be the D (6 bases). CDR1 SGHRS and CDR2 YFSETQ come from the germline V gene. Trimming took off 3 bases at V and 2 bases at J, with 11 bases between the two ends. The CDR3 contains 15 residues.

The CDR3 is CASTSPRGGGSYNEQFF. DNA for the CDR3: TGTGCCAGCACCTCCCCCCGGGGCGGGGGCTCCTACAATGAGCAGTTCTTC. This chain uses TRBV5-4 with TRBJ2-1; 7 bases match TRBD2. Germline trimming cut 6 bases from V and 0 bases from J; bases unmatched to any gene: 12. The CDR3 has 17 residues. Germline V gene data show CDR1 as SGHNT and CDR2 as YYREEE (reference sequence).

This chain joins TRBV6-4 and TRBJ2-1; 11 positions match TRBD2. The CDR3 runs 15 residues. Germline assignment: CDR1 MRHNA and CDR2 SNTAGT. V was pared by 4 bases and J by 7 bases, with 6 bases of the junction left unmatched. CDR3 protein: CASSGASGRMNEQFF. In DNA form, the CDR3 reads TGTGCCAGCAGTGGGGCTAGCGGGAGGATGAATGAGCAGTTCTTC.

This clone was picked up a small number of times. V usage is TRBV11-2 and J usage is TRBJ2-1; TRBD2 matches at 10 bases. The CDR3 totals 16 residues. Per the germline V gene, CDR1 is SGHAT and CDR2 is FQNNGV. J lost 3 bases, V lost 6 bases, and 8 bases had no gene match. This CDR3 reads CASRPTGTSVYNEQFF. As DNA, the CDR3 is TGTGCCAGCAGGCCCACCGGGACTAGCGTCTACAATGAGCAGTTCTTC.

The chain employs TRBV19 and TRBJ1-1; D possibly corresponds to TRBD1 (6 bases). CDR1 is LNHDA and CDR2 is SQIVND in the germline V gene (reference sequence). The CDR3 totals 13 residues. V lost 7 bases and J 5 bases, leaving 14 bases between the germline ends. The CDR3, as DNA: TGTGCCAGTATCGGGGGGCTGAGGACTGAAGCTTTCTTT. This encodes CASIGGLRTEAFF.

This rearrangement joins TRBV28 to TRBJ2-7, with 12 bases fitting TRBD1. V shed 5 bases and J 6 bases; nucleotides not matched to a gene: 8. Germline assignment: CDR1 MDHEN and CDR2 SYDVKM. The CDR3 extends over 15 amino acids. CDR3 amino acids: CASSPRDRGLSEQYF. The CDR3 DNA reads as TGTGCCAGCAGTCCCCGGGACAGGGGGCTGAGCGAGCAGTACTTC.

This rearrangement joins TRBV19 to TRBJ1-1; no firm D call. Germline CDR1 and CDR2: LNHDA and SQIVND (reference sequence). Trimming stripped 7 bases from V and 1 base from J, with 13 bases between. The CDR3 totals 14 residues. The DNA of the CDR3 is TGTGCCAGTATAGGAGACGGGGAGAACACTGAAGCTTTCTTT. Its translation is CASIGDGENTEAFF.

The chain links TRBV19 to TRBJ2-3, with TRBD1 as a possible D gene (5 bases). Germline values: CDR1 LNHDA, CDR2 SQIVND (reference sequence). Trimming pared 5 bases from V and 4 bases from J, leaving 13 bases between. This CDR3 is built from 14 residues. CDR3 amino acids: CASSFQGSPDTQYF. CDR3 in DNA: TGTGCCAGTAGTTTTCAGGGAAGCCCAGATACGCAGTATTTT.

This clone was seen just once. This chain links TRBV28 with TRBJ1-6; 9 nucleotides match TRBD1. The CDR3 has 15 amino acids. V dropped 5 bases and J dropped 5; count of bases not matched to a gene: 4. Germline CDR1 MDHEN, CDR2 SYDVKM. The chain's CDR3 is CASSPWTGDNSPLHF. For the CDR3, the DNA is TGTGCCAGCAGTCCCTGGACAGGGGATAATTCACCCCTCCACTTT.

This chain joins TRBV9 and TRBJ1-2; D is uncertain. The germline V and J ends were trimmed by 0 bases and 2 bases, with 5 bases remaining between them. Germline CDR1 and CDR2: SGDLS and YYNGEE. CDR3 length equals 13 residues. CDR3 in amino acids: CASSVEQNYGYTF. CDR3 coding DNA: TGTGCCAGCAGCGTAGAACAGAACTATGGCTACACCTTC.